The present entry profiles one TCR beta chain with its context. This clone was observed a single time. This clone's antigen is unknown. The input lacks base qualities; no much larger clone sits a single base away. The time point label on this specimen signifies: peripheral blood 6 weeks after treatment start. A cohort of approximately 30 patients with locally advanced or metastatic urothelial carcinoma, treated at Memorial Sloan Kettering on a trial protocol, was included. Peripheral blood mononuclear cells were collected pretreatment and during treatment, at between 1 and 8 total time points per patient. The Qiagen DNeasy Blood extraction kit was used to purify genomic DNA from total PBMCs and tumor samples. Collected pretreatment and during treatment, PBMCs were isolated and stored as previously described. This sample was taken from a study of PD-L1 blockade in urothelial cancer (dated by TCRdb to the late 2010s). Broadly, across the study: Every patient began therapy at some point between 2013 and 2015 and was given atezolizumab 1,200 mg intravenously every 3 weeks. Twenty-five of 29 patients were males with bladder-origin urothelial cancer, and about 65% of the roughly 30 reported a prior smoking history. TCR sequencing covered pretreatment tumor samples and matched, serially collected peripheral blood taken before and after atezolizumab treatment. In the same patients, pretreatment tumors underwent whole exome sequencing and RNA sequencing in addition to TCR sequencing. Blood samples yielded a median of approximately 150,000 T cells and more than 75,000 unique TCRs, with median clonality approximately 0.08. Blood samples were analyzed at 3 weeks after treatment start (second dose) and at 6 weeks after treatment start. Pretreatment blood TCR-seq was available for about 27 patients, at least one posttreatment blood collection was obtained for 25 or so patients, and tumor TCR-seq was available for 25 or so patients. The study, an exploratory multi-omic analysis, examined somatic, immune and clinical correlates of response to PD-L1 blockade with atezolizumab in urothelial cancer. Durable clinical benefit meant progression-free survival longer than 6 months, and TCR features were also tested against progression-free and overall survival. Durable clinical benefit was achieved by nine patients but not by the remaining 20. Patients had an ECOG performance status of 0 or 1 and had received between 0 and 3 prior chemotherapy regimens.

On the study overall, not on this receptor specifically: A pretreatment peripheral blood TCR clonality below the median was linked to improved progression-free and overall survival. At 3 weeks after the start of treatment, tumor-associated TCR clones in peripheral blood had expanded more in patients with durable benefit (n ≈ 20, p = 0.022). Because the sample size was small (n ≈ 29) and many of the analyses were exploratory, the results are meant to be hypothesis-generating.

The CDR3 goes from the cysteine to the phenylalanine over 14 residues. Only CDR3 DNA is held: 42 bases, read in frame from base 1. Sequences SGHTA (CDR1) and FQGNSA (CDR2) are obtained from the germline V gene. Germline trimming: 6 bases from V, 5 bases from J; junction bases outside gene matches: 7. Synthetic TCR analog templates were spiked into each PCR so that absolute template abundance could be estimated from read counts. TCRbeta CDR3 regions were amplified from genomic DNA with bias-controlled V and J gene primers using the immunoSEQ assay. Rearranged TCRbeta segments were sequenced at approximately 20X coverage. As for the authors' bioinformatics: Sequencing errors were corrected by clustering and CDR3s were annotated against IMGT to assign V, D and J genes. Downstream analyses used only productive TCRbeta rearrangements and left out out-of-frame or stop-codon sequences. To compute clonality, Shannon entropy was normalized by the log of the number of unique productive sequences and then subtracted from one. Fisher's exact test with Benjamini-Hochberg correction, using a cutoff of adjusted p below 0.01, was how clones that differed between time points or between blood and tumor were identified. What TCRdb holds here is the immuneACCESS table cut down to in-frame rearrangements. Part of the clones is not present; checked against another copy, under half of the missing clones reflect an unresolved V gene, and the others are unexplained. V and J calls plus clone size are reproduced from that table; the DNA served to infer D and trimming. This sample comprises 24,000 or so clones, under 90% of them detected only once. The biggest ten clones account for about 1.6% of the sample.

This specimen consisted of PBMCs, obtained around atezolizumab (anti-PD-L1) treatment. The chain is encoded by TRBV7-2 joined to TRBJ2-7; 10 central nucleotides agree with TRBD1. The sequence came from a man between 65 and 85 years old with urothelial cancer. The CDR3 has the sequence CASSYDRGRNEQYF. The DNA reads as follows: TGTGCCAGCAGTTATGACAGGGGGCGTAACGAGCAGTACTTC.